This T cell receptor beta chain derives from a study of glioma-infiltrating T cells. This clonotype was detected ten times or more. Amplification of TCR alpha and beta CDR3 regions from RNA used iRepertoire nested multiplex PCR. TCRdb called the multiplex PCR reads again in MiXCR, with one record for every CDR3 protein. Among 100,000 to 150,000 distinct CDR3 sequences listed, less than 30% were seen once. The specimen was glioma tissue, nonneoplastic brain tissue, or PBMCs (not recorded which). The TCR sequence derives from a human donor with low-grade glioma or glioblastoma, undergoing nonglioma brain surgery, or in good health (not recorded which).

The CDR3 DNA follows: TGTGCCAGCAGCTTAGACGGCGGCCCCAAAACCCAGTACTTC. This encodes CASSLDGGPKTQYF. This sequence joins TRBV7-2 and TRBJ2-5, with D unclear. V lost 1 base to trimming and J lost 8 bases, with 14 bases between them. This CDR3 contains 14 residues. Germline loops: CDR1 SGHTA, CDR2 FQGNSA. The full variable domain, with the rest looked up from reference TRBV7-2 and TRBJ2-5, is GAGVSQSPSNKVTEKGKDVELRCDPISGHTALYWYRQSLGQGLEFLIYFQGNSAPDKSGLPSDRFSAERTGGSVSTLTIQRTQQEDSAVYLCASSLDGGPKTQYFGPGTRLLVL.